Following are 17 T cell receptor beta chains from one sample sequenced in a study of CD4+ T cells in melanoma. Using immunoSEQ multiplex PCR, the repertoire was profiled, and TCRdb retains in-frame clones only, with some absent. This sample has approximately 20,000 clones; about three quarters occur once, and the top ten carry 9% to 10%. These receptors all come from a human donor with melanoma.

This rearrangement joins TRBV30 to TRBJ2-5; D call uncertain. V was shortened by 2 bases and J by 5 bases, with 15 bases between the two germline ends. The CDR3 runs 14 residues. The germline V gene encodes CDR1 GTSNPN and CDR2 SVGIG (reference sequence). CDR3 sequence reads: CAWSHGFTRETQYF. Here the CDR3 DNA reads TGTGCCTGGAGTCACGGGTTTACTCGTGAGACCCAGTACTTC.

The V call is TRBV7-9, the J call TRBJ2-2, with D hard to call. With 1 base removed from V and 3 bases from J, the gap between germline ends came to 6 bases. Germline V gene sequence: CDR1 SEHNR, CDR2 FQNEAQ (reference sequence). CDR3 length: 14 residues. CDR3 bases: TGTGCCAGCAGCTTAGATGCTTACACCGGGGAGCTGTTTTTT. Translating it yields CASSLDAYTGELFF.

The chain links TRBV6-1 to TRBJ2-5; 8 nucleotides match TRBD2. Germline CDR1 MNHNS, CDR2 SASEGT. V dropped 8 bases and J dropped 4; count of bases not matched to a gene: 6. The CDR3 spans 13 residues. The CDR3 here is CASGDRGGETQYF. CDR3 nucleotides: TGTGCCAGCGGCGATCGGGGGGGAGAGACCCAGTACTTC.

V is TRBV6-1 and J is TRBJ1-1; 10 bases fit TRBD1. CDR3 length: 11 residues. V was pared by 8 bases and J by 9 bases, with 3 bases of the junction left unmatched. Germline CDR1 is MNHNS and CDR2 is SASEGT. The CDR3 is CASYDRGQAFF. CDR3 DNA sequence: TGTGCCAGCTACGACAGGGGGCAAGCTTTCTTT.

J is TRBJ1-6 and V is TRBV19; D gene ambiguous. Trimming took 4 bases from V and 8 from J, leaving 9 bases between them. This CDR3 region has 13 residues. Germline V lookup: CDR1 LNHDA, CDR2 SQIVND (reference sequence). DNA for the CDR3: TGTGCCAGTAGTAGAGACCCTTATTCACCCCTCCACTTT. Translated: CASSRDPYSPLHF. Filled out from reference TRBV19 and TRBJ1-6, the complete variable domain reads DGGITQSPKYLFRKEGQNVTLSCEQNLNHDAMYWYRQDPGQGLRLIYYSQIVNDFQKGDIAEGYSVSREKKESFPLTVTSAQKNPTAFYLCASSRDPYSPLHFGNGTRLTVT.

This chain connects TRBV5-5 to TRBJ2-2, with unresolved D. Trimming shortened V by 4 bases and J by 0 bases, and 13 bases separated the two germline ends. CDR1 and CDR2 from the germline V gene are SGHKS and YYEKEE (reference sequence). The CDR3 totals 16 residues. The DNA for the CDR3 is TGTGCCAGCAGCCCCTTCGGTGGGACGAACACCGGGGAGCTGTTTTTT. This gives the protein CASSPFGGTNTGELFF. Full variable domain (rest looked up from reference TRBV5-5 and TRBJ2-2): DAGVTQSPTHLIKTRGQQVTLRCSPISGHKSVSWYQQVLGQGPQFIFQYYEKEERGRGNFPDRFSARQFPNYSSELNVNALLLGDSALYLCASSPFGGTNTGELFFGEGSRLTVL.

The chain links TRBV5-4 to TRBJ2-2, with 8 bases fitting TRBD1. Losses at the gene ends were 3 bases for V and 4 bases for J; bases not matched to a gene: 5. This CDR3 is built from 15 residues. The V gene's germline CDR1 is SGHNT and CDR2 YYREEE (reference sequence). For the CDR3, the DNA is TGTGCCAGCAGCTCGGGGACAGGCGGCACCGGGGAGCTGTTTTTT. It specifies CASSSGTGGTGELFF.

CDR3 in amino acids: CASSLSIRPGMNTEAFF. The CDR3 DNA follows: TGTGCCAGCAGTTTATCCATCAGGCCCGGAATGAACACTGAAGCTTTCTTT. The chain combines TRBV27 with TRBJ1-1; D gene ambiguous. Trimming stripped 0 bases from V and 0 bases from J, with 14 bases between. This CDR3 comprises 17 residues. The germline gives CDR1 MNHEY, CDR2 SMNVEV (reference sequence).

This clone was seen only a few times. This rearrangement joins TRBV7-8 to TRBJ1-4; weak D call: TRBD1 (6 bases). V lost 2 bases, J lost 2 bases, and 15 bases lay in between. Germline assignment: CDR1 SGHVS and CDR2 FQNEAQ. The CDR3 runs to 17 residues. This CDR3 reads CASSLFFAGATNEKLFF. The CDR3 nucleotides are TGTGCCAGCAGCTTATTCTTCGCGGGGGCCACTAATGAAAAACTGTTTTTT.

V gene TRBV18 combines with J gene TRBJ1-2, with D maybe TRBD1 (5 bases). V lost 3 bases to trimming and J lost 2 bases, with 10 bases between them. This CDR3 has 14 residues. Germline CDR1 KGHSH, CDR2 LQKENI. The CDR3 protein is CASSPVGRNYGYTF. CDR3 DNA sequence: TGTGCCAGCTCACCGGTGGGGCGGAACTATGGCTACACCTTC.

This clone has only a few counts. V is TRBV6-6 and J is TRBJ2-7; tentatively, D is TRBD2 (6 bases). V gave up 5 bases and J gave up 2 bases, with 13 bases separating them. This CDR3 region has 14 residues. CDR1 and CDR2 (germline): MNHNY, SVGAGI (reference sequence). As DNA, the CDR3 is TGTGCCAGCAGTCTAGGGGACTCGACCTACGAGCAGTACTTC. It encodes CASSLGDSTYEQYF.

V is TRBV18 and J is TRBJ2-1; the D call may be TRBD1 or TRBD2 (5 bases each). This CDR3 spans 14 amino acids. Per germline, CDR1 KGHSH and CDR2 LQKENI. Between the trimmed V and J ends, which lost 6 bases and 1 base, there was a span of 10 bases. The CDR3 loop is CASSPGPSYNEQFF. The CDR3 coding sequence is TGTGCCAGCTCCCCGGGGCCTTCCTACAATGAGCAGTTCTTC.

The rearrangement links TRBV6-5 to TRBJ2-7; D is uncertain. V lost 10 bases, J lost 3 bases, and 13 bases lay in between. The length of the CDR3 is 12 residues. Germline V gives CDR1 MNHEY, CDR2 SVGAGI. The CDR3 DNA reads TGTGCCACCCTGAGCACTTACTACGAGCAGTACTTC. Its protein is CATLSTYYEQYF.

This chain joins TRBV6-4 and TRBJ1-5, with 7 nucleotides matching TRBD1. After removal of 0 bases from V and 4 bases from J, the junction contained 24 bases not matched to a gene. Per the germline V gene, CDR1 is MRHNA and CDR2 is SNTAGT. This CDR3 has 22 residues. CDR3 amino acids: CASSDSPGTAHFFLLRNQPQHF. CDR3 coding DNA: TGTGCCAGCAGTGACTCCCCAGGGACAGCTCATTTTTTTCTTCTCCGTAATCAGCCCCAGCATTTT.

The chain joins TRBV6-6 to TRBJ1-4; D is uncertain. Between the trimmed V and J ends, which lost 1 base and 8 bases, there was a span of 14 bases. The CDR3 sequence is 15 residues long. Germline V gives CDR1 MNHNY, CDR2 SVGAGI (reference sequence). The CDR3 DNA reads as TGTGCCAGCAGTTACTGGGCCAGCTTCAAAGAAAAACTGTTTTTT. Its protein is CASSYWASFKEKLFF.

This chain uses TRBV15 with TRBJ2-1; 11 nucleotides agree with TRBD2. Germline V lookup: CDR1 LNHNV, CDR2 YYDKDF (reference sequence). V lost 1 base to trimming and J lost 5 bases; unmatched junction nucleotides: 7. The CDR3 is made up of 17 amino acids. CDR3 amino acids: CATSRVPSGGWDNEQFF. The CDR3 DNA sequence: TGTGCCACCAGCAGAGTCCCTAGCGGGGGGTGGGACAATGAGCAGTTCTTC.

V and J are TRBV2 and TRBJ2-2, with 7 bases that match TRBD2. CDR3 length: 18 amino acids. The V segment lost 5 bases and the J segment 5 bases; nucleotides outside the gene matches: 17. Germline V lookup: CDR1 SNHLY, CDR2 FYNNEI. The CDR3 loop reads CASSHGGVGSSVTGELFF. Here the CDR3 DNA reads TGTGCCAGCAGTCATGGGGGGGTCGGGTCGTCCGTTACCGGGGAGCTGTTTTTT.